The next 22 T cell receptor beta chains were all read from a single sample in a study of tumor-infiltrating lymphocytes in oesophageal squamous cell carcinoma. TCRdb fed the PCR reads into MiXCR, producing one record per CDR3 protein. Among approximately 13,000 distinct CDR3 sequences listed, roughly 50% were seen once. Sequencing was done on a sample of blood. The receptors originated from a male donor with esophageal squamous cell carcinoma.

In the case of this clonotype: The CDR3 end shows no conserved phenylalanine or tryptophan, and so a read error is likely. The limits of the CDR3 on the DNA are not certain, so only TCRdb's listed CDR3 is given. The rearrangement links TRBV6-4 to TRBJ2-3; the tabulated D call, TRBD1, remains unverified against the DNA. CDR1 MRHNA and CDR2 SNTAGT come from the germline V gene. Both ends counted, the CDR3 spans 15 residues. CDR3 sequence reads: CASSEAPLNGYTFGP.

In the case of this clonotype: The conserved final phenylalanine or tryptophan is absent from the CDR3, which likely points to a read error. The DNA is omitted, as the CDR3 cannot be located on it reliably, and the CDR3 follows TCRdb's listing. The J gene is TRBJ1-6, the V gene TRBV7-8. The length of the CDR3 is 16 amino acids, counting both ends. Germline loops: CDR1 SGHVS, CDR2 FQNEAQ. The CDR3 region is CASSLGYVGNEQFFGP.

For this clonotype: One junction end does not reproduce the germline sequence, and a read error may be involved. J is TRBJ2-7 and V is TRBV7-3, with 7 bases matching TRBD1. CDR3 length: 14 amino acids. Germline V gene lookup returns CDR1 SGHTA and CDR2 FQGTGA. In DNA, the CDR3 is TGTGCCAGCAGCGCGGACAGGTTTTCCTACGAGCAGTACTTT. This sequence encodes CASSADRFSYEQYF. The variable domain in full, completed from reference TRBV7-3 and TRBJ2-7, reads GAGVSQTPSNKVTEKGKYVELRCDPISGHTALYWYRQSLGQGPEFLIYFQGTGAADDSGLPNDRFFAVRPEGSVSTLKIQRTERGDSAVYLCASSADRFSYEQYFGPGTRLTVT.

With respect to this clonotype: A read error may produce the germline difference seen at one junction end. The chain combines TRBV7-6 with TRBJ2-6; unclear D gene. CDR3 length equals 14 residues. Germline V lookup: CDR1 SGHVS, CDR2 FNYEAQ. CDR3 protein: CASSPWSVNSPLHF. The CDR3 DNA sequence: TGTGCCAGCAGCCCCTGGTCCGTTAATTCACCCCTCCACTTC.

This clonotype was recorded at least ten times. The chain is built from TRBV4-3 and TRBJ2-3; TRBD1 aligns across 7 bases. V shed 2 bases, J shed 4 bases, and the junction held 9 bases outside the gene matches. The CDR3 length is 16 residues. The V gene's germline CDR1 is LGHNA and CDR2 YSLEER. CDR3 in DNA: TGCGCCAGCAGCCAAAGTGGACAGGTGAGGGCAGATACGCAGTATTTT. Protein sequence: CASSQSGQVRADTQYF.

CDR3 in DNA: TGTGCCAGCAGCCCCATTGGGCGGGAGAGGGATGAGCAGTTCTTC. Translated, it gives CASSPIGRERDEQFF. The chain employs TRBV5-3 and TRBJ2-5, with 7 bases matching TRBD2. The end of the DNA aligns better with TRBJ2-1, so the J call may be wrong. TRBV5-3 is placed among ORFs of uncertain function. CDR3 length: 15 amino acids.

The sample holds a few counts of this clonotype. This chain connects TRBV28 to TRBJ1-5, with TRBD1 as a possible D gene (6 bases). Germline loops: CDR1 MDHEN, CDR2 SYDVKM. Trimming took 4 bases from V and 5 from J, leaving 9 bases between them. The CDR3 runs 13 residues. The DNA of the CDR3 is TGTGCCAGCAGTTGGGACACATATCAGCCCCAGCATTTT. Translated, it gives CASSWDTYQPQHF.

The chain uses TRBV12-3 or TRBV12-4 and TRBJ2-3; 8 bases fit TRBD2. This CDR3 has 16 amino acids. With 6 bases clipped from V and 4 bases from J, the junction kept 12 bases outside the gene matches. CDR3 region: CASSKGGGGRADTQYF. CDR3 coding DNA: TGTGCCAGCAGCAAAGGTGGCGGGGGGAGAGCAGATACGCAGTATTTT.

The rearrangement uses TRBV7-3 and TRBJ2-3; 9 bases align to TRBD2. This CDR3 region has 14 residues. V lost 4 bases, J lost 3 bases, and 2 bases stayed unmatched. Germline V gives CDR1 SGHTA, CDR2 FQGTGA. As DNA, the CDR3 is TGTGCCAGCAGCTCCGGACTAGCGACAGATACGCAGTATTTT. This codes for CASSSGLATDTQYF.

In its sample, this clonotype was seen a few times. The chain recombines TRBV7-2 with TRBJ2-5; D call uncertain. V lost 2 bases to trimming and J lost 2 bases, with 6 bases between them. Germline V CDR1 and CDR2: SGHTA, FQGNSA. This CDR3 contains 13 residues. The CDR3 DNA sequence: TGTGCCAGCAGCTTATCCAGGCAAGAGACCCAGTACTTC. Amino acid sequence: CASSLSRQETQYF.

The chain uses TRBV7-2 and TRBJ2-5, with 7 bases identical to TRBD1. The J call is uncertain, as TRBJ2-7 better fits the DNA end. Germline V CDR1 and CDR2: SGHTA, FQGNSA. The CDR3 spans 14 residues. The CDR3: CASSLEQGPYEQYF. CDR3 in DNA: TGTGCCAGCAGCTTAGAACAGGGGCCCTACGAGCAGTACTTC.

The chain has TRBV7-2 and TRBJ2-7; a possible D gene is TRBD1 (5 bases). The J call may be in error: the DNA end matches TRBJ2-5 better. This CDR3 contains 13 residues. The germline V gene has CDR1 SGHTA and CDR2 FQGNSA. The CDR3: CASSQDRGETQYF. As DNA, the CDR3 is TGTGCCAGCAGCCAAGACAGAGGAGAGACCCAGTACTTC.

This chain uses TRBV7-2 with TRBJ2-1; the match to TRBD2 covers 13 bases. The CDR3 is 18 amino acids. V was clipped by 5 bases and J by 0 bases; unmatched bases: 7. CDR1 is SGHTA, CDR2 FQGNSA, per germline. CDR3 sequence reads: CASSRTSGGQSSYNEQFF. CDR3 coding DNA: TGTGCCAGCAGCAGGACTAGCGGGGGACAAAGCTCCTACAATGAGCAGTTCTTC.

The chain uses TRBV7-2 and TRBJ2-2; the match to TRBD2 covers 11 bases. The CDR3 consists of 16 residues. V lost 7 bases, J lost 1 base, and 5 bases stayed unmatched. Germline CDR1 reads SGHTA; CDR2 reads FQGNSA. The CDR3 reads CASTLSGGGNTGELFF. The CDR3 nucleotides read TGTGCCAGCACCCTTAGCGGGGGGGGGAACACCGGGGAGCTGTTTTTT. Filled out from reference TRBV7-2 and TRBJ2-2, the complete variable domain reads GAGVSQSPSNKVTEKGKDVELRCDPISGHTALYWYRQSLGQGLEFLIYFQGNSAPDKSGLPSDRFSAERTGGSVSTLTIQRTQQEDSAVYLCASTLSGGGNTGELFFGEGSRLTVL.

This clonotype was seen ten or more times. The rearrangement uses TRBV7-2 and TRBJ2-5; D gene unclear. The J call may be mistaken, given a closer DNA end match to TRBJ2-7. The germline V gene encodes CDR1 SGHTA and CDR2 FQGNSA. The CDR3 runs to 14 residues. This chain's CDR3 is CASSLGGGLYEQYF. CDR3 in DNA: TGTGCCAGCAGCTTAGGTGGCGGCCTTTACGAGCAGTACTTC.

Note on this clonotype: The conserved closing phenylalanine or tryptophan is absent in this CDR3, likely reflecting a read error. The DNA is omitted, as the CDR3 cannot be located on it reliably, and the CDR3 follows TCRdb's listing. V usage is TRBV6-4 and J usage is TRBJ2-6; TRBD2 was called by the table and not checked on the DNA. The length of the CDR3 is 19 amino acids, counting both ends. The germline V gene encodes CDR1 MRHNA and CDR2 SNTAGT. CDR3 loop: CASSSFPAGRFQETQYFGA.

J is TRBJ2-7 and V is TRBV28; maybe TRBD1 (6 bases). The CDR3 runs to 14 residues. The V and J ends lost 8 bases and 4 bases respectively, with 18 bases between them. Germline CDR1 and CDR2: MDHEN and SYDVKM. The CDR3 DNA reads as TGTGCCAGCTCTGGACAGCGGACTTTTTACGAGCAGTACTTC. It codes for CASSGQRTFYEQYF.

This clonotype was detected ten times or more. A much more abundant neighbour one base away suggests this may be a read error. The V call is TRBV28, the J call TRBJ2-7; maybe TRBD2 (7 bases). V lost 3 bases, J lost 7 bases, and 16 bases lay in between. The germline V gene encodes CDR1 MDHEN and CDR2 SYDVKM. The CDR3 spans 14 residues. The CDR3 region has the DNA TGTGCCAGCAGTTTGCCAGGGGACTACAATGAGCAGTACTTC. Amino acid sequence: CASSLPGDYNEQYF.

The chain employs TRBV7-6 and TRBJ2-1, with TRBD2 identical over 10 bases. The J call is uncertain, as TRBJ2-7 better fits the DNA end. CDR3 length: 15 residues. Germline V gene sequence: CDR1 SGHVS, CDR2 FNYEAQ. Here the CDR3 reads CASSLGLAGVYEQYF. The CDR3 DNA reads TGTGCCAGCAGCTTAGGGCTAGCGGGAGTTTACGAGCAGTACTTC.

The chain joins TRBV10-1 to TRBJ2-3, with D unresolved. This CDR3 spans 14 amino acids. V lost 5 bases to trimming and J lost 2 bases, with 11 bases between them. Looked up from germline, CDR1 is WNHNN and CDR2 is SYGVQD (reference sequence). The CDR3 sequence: CASSNRLNTDTQYF. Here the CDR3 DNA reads TGCGCCAGCAGTAATCGACTGAACACAGATACGCAGTATTTT.

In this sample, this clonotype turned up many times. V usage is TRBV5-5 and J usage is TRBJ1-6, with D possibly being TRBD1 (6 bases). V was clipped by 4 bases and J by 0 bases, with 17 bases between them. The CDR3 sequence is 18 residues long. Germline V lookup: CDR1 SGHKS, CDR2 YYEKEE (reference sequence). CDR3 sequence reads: CASSPKGQGSSYNSPLHF. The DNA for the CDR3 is TGTGCCAGCAGCCCAAAGGGTCAGGGGAGCTCCTATAATTCACCCCTCCACTTT.

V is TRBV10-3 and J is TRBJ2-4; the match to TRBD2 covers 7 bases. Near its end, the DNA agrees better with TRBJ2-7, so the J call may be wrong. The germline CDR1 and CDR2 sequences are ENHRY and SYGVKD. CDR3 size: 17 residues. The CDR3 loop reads CAISASFSAGSPYEQYF. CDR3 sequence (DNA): TGTGCCATCAGTGCCTCCTTTTCAGCGGGAAGTCCCTACGAGCAGTACTTC.